One and the same sample provided the 32 T cell receptor beta chains below, sequenced in a study of regulatory T cells in long-lasting Graves disease. Noted time point: newly diagnosed GD, antithyroid drugs for less than 3 months. The TCR library was prepared using RNA isolated from PBMCs. Researchers made TCR beta libraries by using iRepertoire HTBI primers and running Arm-PCR on CDR3 regions. MiXCR, applied by TCRdb to the multiplex PCR reads, yields one record per CDR3 protein. The sample consists of some 600,000 distinct CDR3 sequences, roughly 15% of them appearing once. This sample was shared with a second study, whose subject was T cells in Graves' hyperthyroidism and ophthalmopathy.

Sequenced here: peripheral blood mononuclear cells (PBMCs), sampled at new diagnosis, from a patient treated with antithyroid drugs. The source of these receptors is a young man with Graves disease.

J is TRBJ2-2 and V is TRBV7-8; 7 bases are a match to TRBD1. Germline values: CDR1 SGHVS, CDR2 FQNEAQ. The CDR3 is made up of 16 amino acids. Trimming removed 2 bases from V and 4 bases from J; junction bases left unmatched: 7. DNA of the CDR3: TGTGCCAGCAGCTTATTAGAGGGGGCAAGCACCGGGGAGCTGTTTTTT. Its translation: CASSLLEGASTGELFF.

This clonotype was found many times. This chain uses TRBV27 with TRBJ2-1; 9 bases are shared with TRBD1. The CDR3 is 17 residues long. Per the germline V gene, CDR1 is MNHEY and CDR2 is SMNVEV (reference sequence). J gave up 3 bases and V 3 bases, and 9 bases lay outside the gene matches. The CDR3, as DNA: TGTGCCAGCAGTTTGTTGGCCGGGACAGGGATCTACAATGAGCAGTTCTTC. Its translation: CASSLLAGTGIYNEQFF.

The CDR3, as DNA: TGTGCCAGTAGGACAGGGCTTTACGACACTGAAGCTTTCTTT. Its translation: CASRTGLYDTEAFF. The chain has TRBV19 and TRBJ1-1; 7 nucleotides line up with TRBD1. Germline V lookup: CDR1 LNHDA, CDR2 SQIVND (reference sequence). V trimming: 6 bases; J trimming: 3 bases; junction bases outside the gene matches: 7. This CDR3 contains 14 residues.

The rearrangement joins TRBV27 to TRBJ1-2; TRBD1 aligns across 8 bases. V gave up 5 bases and J gave up 6 bases; unmatched junction bases: 8. This CDR3 has 14 residues. Per germline, CDR1 MNHEY and CDR2 SMNVEV (reference sequence). The CDR3 spells CASSRRTGIDGYTF. The DNA of the CDR3 is TGTGCCAGCAGTCGACGGACAGGGATTGATGGCTACACCTTC.

V usage is TRBV10-2 and J usage is TRBJ2-2; D possibly uses TRBD1 or TRBD2 (5 bases each). The CDR3 has 14 residues. Trimming removed 6 bases from V and 7 bases from J, with 15 bases in between. Per germline, CDR1 WSHSY and CDR2 SAAADI. Here the CDR3 DNA reads TGCGCCAGCAGGTCGTTGGGGGAGAGCGGGGAGCTGTTTTTT. Translation gives CASRSLGESGELFF.

This clonotype has a count of ten or more. The V call is TRBV20-1, the J call TRBJ2-2; 10 bases line up with TRBD2. Germline V gene data show CDR1 as DFQATT and CDR2 as SNEGSKA (reference sequence). Trimming cost V 4 bases and J 5 bases; bases outside gene matches: 4. CDR3 length: 14 amino acids. CDR3 coding DNA: TGCAGTGCTATTAGGACTAGCGGAACCGGGGAGCTGTTTTTT. Translating gives CSAIRTSGTGELFF.

This clonotype was observed many times. As DNA, the CDR3 is TGTGCCACCAGTGATGCCATGGGAGTGGAGACCCAGTACTTC. This translates into CATSDAMGVETQYF. J is TRBJ2-5 and V is TRBV24-1, with D maybe TRBD2 (5 bases). V was shortened by 3 bases and J by 5 bases, with 12 bases between the two germline ends. This CDR3 comprises 14 residues. Germline loops: CDR1 KGHDR, CDR2 SFDVKD.

This clonotype came up a few times. V gene TRBV19 combines with J gene TRBJ2-2; D may be TRBD2 (6 bases). CDR1 is LNHDA and CDR2 is SQIVND in the germline V gene (reference sequence). Trimming removed 3 bases from V and 3 bases from J, with 11 bases in between. The length of the CDR3 is 15 residues. The CDR3 loop is CASSIRETYTGELFF. The CDR3, as DNA: TGTGCCAGTAGTATCCGGGAGACCTACACCGGGGAGCTGTTTTTT.

This clonotype was counted many times. The chain uses TRBV12-3 or TRBV12-4 and TRBJ2-7; the D gene is possibly TRBD2 (5 bases). V lost 7 bases, J lost 4 bases, and 14 bases lay in between. The length of the CDR3 is 13 residues. The DNA for the CDR3 is TGTGCCAGCACGCTTCAAGGACTTTACGAGCAGTACTTC. Translating it yields CASTLQGLYEQYF.

V and J are TRBV14 and TRBJ1-1, with a tentative D call TRBD1 (6 bases). V was shortened by 1 base and J by 4 bases, with 16 bases between the two germline ends. The CDR3 sequence is 16 residues long. Germline CDR1 reads SGHDN; CDR2 reads FVKESK. Here the CDR3 reads CASSQGANRVSTEAFF. CDR3 nucleotides: TGTGCCAGCAGCCAAGGGGCTAACAGGGTGAGCACTGAAGCTTTCTTT.

This clonotype occurred once. The V call is TRBV11-2, the J call TRBJ2-1; 10 bases align to TRBD2. V was pared by 8 bases and J by 2 bases, with 9 bases of the junction left unmatched. Per the germline V gene, CDR1 is SGHAT and CDR2 is FQNNGV. The CDR3 is 16 residues long. Here the CDR3 reads CASSPSSGGPYNEQFF. The DNA of the CDR3 is TGTGCCAGCTCACCTTCTAGCGGGGGACCCTACAATGAGCAGTTCTTC. The variable domain in full, completed from reference TRBV11-2 and TRBJ2-1, reads EAGVAQSPRYKIIEKRQSVAFWCNPISGHATLYWYQQILGQGPKLLIQFQNNGVVDDSQLPKDRFSAERLKGVDSTLKIQPAKLEDSAVYLCASSPSSGGPYNEQFFGPGTRLTVL.

This clonotype was counted many times. This chain connects TRBV9 to TRBJ2-7; D gene unclear. CDR1 SGDLS and CDR2 YYNGEE come from the germline V gene. The length of the CDR3 is 16 residues. Trimming pared 2 bases from V and 0 bases from J, leaving 15 bases between. The CDR3: CASSVGGVLGSYEQYF. CDR3 sequence (DNA): TGTGCCAGCAGCGTGGGCGGAGTACTGGGCTCCTACGAGCAGTACTTC. Variable domain in full (rest from reference TRBV9 and TRBJ2-7): DSGVTQTPKHLITATGQRVTLRCSPRSGDLSVYWYQQSLDQGLQFLIQYYNGEERAKGNILERFSAQQFPDLHSELNLSSLELGDSALYFCASSVGGVLGSYEQYFGPGTRLTVT.

This clonotype was picked up many times. For the CDR3, the DNA is TGTGCCAGCAGCCCCGCTAGCGGGAGAATGACCGGGGAGCTGTTTTTT. It yields the protein CASSPASGRMTGELFF. This chain connects TRBV3-1 to TRBJ2-2; 10 bases fit TRBD2. Per germline, CDR1 LGHDT and CDR2 YNNKEL (reference sequence). V dropped 4 bases and J dropped 5; count of bases not matched to a gene: 7. This CDR3 is 16 amino acids long.

This clonotype was counted only a few times. This chain connects TRBV20-1 to TRBJ1-6; D is unclear. V lost 0 bases, J lost 7 bases, and 13 bases lay in between. This CDR3 is built from 15 residues. The germline CDR1 and CDR2 sequences are DFQATT and SNEGSKA (reference sequence). The CDR3 reads CSARDSQRPNSPLHF. CDR3 DNA sequence: TGCAGTGCTAGAGATAGCCAGAGGCCAAATTCACCCCTCCACTTT.

This clonotype was detected ten times or more. V usage is TRBV2 and J usage is TRBJ1-3; TRBD1 matches 7 bases. Trimming removed 1 base from V and 8 bases from J; junction bases left unmatched: 5. The CDR3 contains 14 residues. In germline, CDR1 is SNHLY, CDR2 FYNNEI. The CDR3 spells CASSEGQGSDTIYF. CDR3 sequence (DNA): TGTGCCAGCAGTGAAGGACAGGGTAGTGACACCATATATTTT. The full variable domain, with the rest looked up from reference TRBV2 and TRBJ1-3, is EPEVTQTPSHQVTQMGQEVILRCVPISNHLYFYWYRQILGQKVEFLVSFYNNEISEKSEIFDDQFSVERPDGSNFTLKIRSTKLEDSAMYFCASSEGQGSDTIYFGEGSWLTVV.

This clonotype was seen ten or more times. This chain connects TRBV12-3 or TRBV12-4 to TRBJ2-5; no definite D call. This CDR3 contains 11 residues. The V gene lost 4 bases and the J gene lost 4 bases, with 4 bases spanning the gap. The CDR3 region has the DNA TGTGCCAGCAGTTGGGGAGAGACCCAGTACTTC. This codes for CASSWGETQYF.

This clonotype came up many times. J is TRBJ2-1 and V is TRBV28; D may be TRBD2 (8 bases). The CDR3 loop spans 15 amino acids. Trimming left V 6 bases short and J 0 bases short, with 12 bases between. Germline V gene lookup returns CDR1 MDHEN and CDR2 SYDVKM. The CDR3 nucleotides are TGTGCCAGCAGCGGGAGGGGGCTCTCCTACAATGAGCAGTTCTTC. This encodes CASSGRGLSYNEQFF.

This clonotype came up many times. The chain links TRBV3-1 to TRBJ2-3; D not certain. The CDR3 runs to 16 residues. Germline loops: CDR1 LGHDT, CDR2 YNNKEL (reference sequence). V lost 3 bases and J 2 bases, leaving 15 bases between the germline ends. The CDR3 spells CASSHLLPSVTDTQYF. As DNA, the CDR3 is TGTGCCAGCAGCCACTTACTCCCCTCAGTCACAGATACGCAGTATTTT.

The sample holds many counts of this clonotype. This rearrangement joins TRBV2 to TRBJ2-3; TRBD1 aligns across 8 bases. V gave up 4 bases and J gave up 0 bases; unmatched junction bases: 3. CDR1 SNHLY and CDR2 FYNNEI come from the germline V gene. The CDR3 length is 15 residues. DNA for the CDR3: TGTGCCAGCAGTGGCGGACAGGGAAGCACAGATACGCAGTATTTT. This translates into CASSGGQGSTDTQYF.

This chain uses TRBV30 with TRBJ1-1; no definite D call. V was shortened by 3 bases and J by 3 bases, with 8 bases between the two germline ends. CDR1 and CDR2 (germline): GTSNPN, SVGIG (reference sequence). The CDR3 covers 12 residues. CDR3 DNA: TGTGCCTGGAGCCCCTTATACACTGAAGCTTTCTTT. Its protein product is CAWSPLYTEAFF.

The gene calls are TRBV20-1 and TRBJ2-7; D unclear. The length of the CDR3 is 15 residues. The germline V gene encodes CDR1 DFQATT and CDR2 SNEGSKA (reference sequence). V was clipped by 2 bases and J by 2 bases, with 16 bases between them. CDR3 nucleotides: TGCAGTGCTAGACAAGAGAGTTTAACCGCCTACGAGCAGTACTTC. As protein: CSARQESLTAYEQYF.

This clonotype came up many times. The V gene is TRBV24-1, the J gene TRBJ1-1; D might be TRBD1 (6 bases). Germline V gene data show CDR1 as KGHDR and CDR2 as SFDVKD. The CDR3 covers 12 residues. V lost 9 bases and J 4 bases, leaving 11 bases between the germline ends. In nucleotides, the CDR3 is TGTGCCACCCGAGGGGGAATCACTGAAGCTTTCTTT. It translates to CATRGGITEAFF.

This clonotype has ten or more counts. The chain is built from TRBV28 and TRBJ1-2; 10 positions match TRBD1. J gave up 2 bases and V 3 bases, and 9 bases lay outside the gene matches. The CDR3 has 17 residues. Looked up from germline, CDR1 is MDHEN and CDR2 is SYDVKM. Written as DNA, the CDR3 is TGTGCCAGCAGTTTCCCCGGGACAGGGGCGGCAAACTATGGCTACACCTTC. As protein: CASSFPGTGAANYGYTF.

This sequence joins TRBV30 and TRBJ2-5; the D gene is possibly TRBD2 (6 bases). This CDR3 has 12 residues. Deletions cut 8 bases from V and 5 bases from J, with 15 bases between. From germline, CDR1 is GTSNPN and CDR2 SVGIG (reference sequence). CDR3 in amino acids: CARAGSGETQYF. CDR3 sequence (DNA): TGTGCCAGGGCCGGGAGTGGGGAGACCCAGTACTTC. Combining the CDR3 with reference TRBV30 and TRBJ2-5 gives the whole variable domain SQTIHQWPATLVQPVGSPLSLECTVEGTSNPNLYWYRQAAGRGLQLLFYSVGIGQISSEVPQNLSASRPQDRQFILSSKKLLLSDSGFYLCARAGSGETQYFGPGTRLLVL.

The rearrangement joins TRBV6-1 to TRBJ2-7; D remains ambiguous. This CDR3 has 15 amino acids. Germline V gene lookup returns CDR1 MNHNS and CDR2 SASEGT. V was trimmed by 5 bases and J by 3 bases, leaving 17 bases between them. The CDR3 DNA is TGTGCCAGCAGTCCGCGGACCGACCCCCTCTACGAGCAGTACTTC. Encoded protein: CASSPRTDPLYEQYF.

CDR3 loop: CASTIAHPGELFF. In nucleotides, the CDR3 is TGTGCCAGTACAATAGCGCACCCCGGGGAGCTGTTTTTT. V gene TRBV19 combines with J gene TRBJ2-2; D is perhaps TRBD2 (5 bases). This CDR3 region has 13 residues. The germline V gene has CDR1 LNHDA and CDR2 SQIVND (reference sequence). Trimming cost V 7 bases and J 6 bases, with 12 bases left between them.

V usage is TRBV29-1 and J usage is TRBJ2-1; maybe TRBD2 (5 bases). In germline, CDR1 is SQVTM, CDR2 ANQGSEA. V was clipped by 4 bases and J by 0 bases, with 13 bases between them. This CDR3 is built from 15 residues. CDR3 in amino acids: CSVVAGLSSYNEQFF. In DNA, the CDR3 is TGCAGCGTTGTTGCGGGTTTGAGCTCCTACAATGAGCAGTTCTTC.

This clonotype was observed a few times. The CDR3 DNA is TGTGCTAGTGGTTTACAGGGCGATGAGCAGTTCTTC. It yields the protein CASGLQGDEQFF. V and J are TRBV12-5 and TRBJ2-1; tentatively, D is TRBD1 (6 bases). Trimming left V 3 bases short and J 8 bases short, with 8 bases between. Germline V gene lookup returns CDR1 LGHNT and CDR2 FRNRAP. CDR3 size: 12 residues. Variable domain in full (rest from reference TRBV12-5 and TRBJ2-1): DARVTQTPRHKVTEMGQEVTMRCQPILGHNTVFWYRQTMMQGLELLAYFRNRAPLDDSGMPKDRFSAEMPDATLATLKIQPSEPRDSAVYFCASGLQGDEQFFGPGTRLTVL.

This clonotype appeared many times. The gene calls are TRBV3-1 and TRBJ2-5; 7 bases fit TRBD1. Per germline, CDR1 LGHDT and CDR2 YNNKEL (reference sequence). Unmatched junction bases numbered 9, after V lost 3 bases and J lost 2 bases. The CDR3 has 16 amino acids. The CDR3 DNA follows: TGTGCCAGCAGCCACCCCCGGACAGGCCTTCAAGAGACCCAGTACTTC. It is translated as CASSHPRTGLQETQYF.

This clonotype was observed many times. This chain connects TRBV28 to TRBJ2-7; 9 nucleotides match TRBD2. V dropped 1 base and J dropped 6; count of bases not matched to a gene: 4. The CDR3 consists of 14 residues. Germline V lookup: CDR1 MDHEN, CDR2 SYDVKM. The CDR3 region is CASSLYSGSREQYF. CDR3 nucleotide sequence: TGTGCCAGCAGTTTATATAGCGGGAGTCGCGAGCAGTACTTC.

This clonotype was observed at least ten times. This chain uses TRBV2 with TRBJ2-1; D gene uncertain. The CDR3 extends over 11 amino acids. V was cut by 9 bases and J by 9 bases, with 12 bases left in between. Germline lookup yields CDR1 SNHLY and CDR2 FYNNEI. CDR3 sequence reads: CASKNRVEQFF. In nucleotides, the CDR3 is TGTGCCAGTAAGAATCGGGTTGAGCAGTTCTTC.

The gene calls are TRBV7-2 and TRBJ1-6, with 10 bases fitting TRBD1. Germline-derived CDR1 and CDR2 are SGHTA and FQGNSA. CDR3 length equals 19 residues. V lost 2 bases to trimming and J lost 8 bases; unmatched junction nucleotides: 15. The CDR3 DNA follows: TGTGCCAGCAGCTTACTCGGAGGACAGGGGGATGTTGGGTATTCACCCCTCCACTTT. The encoded protein is CASSLLGGQGDVGYSPLHF. The whole variable domain, remainder taken from reference TRBV7-2 and TRBJ1-6, is GAGVSQSPSNKVTEKGKDVELRCDPISGHTALYWYRQSLGQGLEFLIYFQGNSAPDKSGLPSDRFSAERTGGSVSTLTIQRTQQEDSAVYLCASSLLGGQGDVGYSPLHFGNGTRLTVT.